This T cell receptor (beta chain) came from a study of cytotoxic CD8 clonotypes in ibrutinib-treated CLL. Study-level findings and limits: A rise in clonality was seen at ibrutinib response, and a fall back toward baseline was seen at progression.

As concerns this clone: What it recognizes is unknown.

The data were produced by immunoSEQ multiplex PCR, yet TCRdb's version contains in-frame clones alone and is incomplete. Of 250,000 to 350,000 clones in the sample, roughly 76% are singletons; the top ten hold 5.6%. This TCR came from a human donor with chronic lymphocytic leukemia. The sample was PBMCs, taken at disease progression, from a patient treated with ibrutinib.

In DNA form, the CDR3 reads TGCAGCGTTGAAGGGAGACTAGCGGGAGGGAACTTCCAAGAGACCCAGTACTTC. This translates into CSVEGRLAGGNFQETQYF. The chain joins TRBV29-1 to TRBJ2-5; TRBD2 agrees at 14 bases. The CDR3 runs 18 residues. With 1 base clipped from V and 1 base from J, the junction kept 8 bases outside the gene matches. Per germline, CDR1 SQVTM and CDR2 ANQGSEA. Supplemented by reference TRBV29-1 and TRBJ2-5, the full variable domain reads SAVISQKPSRDICQRGTSLTIQCQVDSQVTMMFWYRQQPGQSLTLIATANQGSEATYESGFVIDKFPISRPNLTFSTLTVSNMSPEDSSIYLCSVEGRLAGGNFQETQYFGPGTRLLVL.